What follows are 7 T cell receptor beta chains derived from one specimen sequenced in a study of shared clonotypes between healthy human individuals. The method was immunoSEQ multiplex PCR; TCRdb's version includes in-frame clones alone and lacks a portion of them. This table holds approximately 470,000 clones, approximately 78% found once. The source material was PBMCs. The receptors were sampled from a woman aged 40 to 49 in good health. Some clones in this sample may be carry-over from other donors' samples.

The chain employs TRBV10-1 and TRBJ2-1, with 13 bases lining up with TRBD2. With V trimmed by 7 bases and J by 4 bases, 1 base remained unmatched. CDR3 length equals 14 residues. The germline V gene encodes CDR1 WNHNN and CDR2 SYGVQD (reference sequence). The CDR3 spells CASILAGGYNEQFF. DNA of the CDR3: TGCGCCAGCATACTAGCGGGAGGGTACAATGAGCAGTTCTTC.

V and J are TRBV9 and TRBJ2-1; D may be TRBD2 (6 bases). The V end was cut by 0 bases, the J end by 8 bases, with 12 bases between. The length of the CDR3 is 14 residues. Germline-derived CDR1 and CDR2 are SGDLS and YYNGEE. CDR3 nucleotides: TGTGCCAGCAGCGTAGGACTAGTATATGATGAGCAGTTCTTC. Translating gives CASSVGLVYDEQFF.

V is TRBV6-1 and J is TRBJ2-1; no reliable D call. The CDR3 runs 14 residues. Trimming left V 1 base short and J 2 bases short, with 6 bases between. CDR1 is MNHNS and CDR2 is SASEGT in the germline V gene. The CDR3 DNA reads as TGTGCCAGCAGTGAAGATCCTACCTACAATGAGCAGTTCTTC. Translating gives CASSEDPTYNEQFF.

CDR3 protein: CAWSWIGETQYF. The CDR3 DNA follows: TGTGCCTGGAGTTGGATAGGAGAGACCCAGTACTTC. J is TRBJ2-5 and V is TRBV30, with D uncertain. The CDR3 runs 12 residues. The V end was cut by 2 bases, the J end by 4 bases, with 8 bases between. Germline CDR1 GTSNPN, CDR2 SVGIG (reference sequence).

The rearrangement links TRBV7-2 to TRBJ1-1; possibly TRBD1 for D (6 bases). The CDR3 extends over 19 amino acids. V lost 4 bases and J 5 bases, leaving 29 bases between the germline ends. The germline V gene encodes CDR1 SGHTA and CDR2 FQGNSA. CDR3 region: CASSSAYPQGWWGVTEAFF. The CDR3 region has the DNA TGTGCCAGCAGCTCCGCATACCCACAGGGCTGGTGGGGGGTGACTGAAGCTTTCTTT.

This chain uses TRBV7-2 with TRBJ1-2; tentative D call: TRBD1 (5 bases). Germline CDR1 reads SGHTA; CDR2 reads FQGNSA. The CDR3 spans 14 residues. V was shortened by 6 bases and J by 5 bases, with 16 bases between the two germline ends. The CDR3 sequence is CASSSGPGGYGYTF. CDR3 in DNA: TGTGCCAGCAGTTCGGGCCCCGGGGGTTATGGCTACACCTTC.

Turning to this clone: One base away lies a much larger clone, so this may be a sequencing read error. The sample has other DNA sequences that encode this CDR3 too. The chain joins TRBV4-3 to TRBJ1-1, with unresolved D. Germline V gene lookup returns CDR1 LGHNA and CDR2 YSLEER. The CDR3 runs to 14 residues. The CDR3 spells CASSQDGGNTEAFF. In DNA form, the CDR3 reads TGCGCCAGTAGCCAAGATGGCGGGAACACTGAAGCTTTCTTT.